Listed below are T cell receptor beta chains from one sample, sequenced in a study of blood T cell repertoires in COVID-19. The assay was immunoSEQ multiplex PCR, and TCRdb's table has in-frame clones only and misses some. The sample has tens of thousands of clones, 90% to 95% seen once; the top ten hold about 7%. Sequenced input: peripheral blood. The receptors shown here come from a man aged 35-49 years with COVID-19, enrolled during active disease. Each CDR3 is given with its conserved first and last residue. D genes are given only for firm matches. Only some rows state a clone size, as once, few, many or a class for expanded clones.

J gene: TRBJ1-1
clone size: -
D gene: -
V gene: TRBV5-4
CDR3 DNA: TGTGCCAGCAGGAAGGACAGCACGAACACTGAAGCTTTCTTT
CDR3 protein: CASRKDSTNTEAFF

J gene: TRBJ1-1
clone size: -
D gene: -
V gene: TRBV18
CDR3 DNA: TGTGCCAGCTCACCAGTGGGAGGGAACACTGAAGCTTTCTTT
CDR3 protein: CASSPVGGNTEAFF

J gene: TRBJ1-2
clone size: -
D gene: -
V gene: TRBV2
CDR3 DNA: TGTGCCAGCAGTGATAGGGGTTGGGATGGCTACACCTTC
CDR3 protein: CASSDRGWDGYTF

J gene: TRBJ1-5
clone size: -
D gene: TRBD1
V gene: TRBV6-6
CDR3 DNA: TGTGCCAGCACCAATCGACAGGGGGGTAATCAGCCCCAGCATTTT
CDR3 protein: CASTNRQGGNQPQHF

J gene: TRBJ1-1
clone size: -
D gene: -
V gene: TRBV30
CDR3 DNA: TGTGCCTGGAGTGTAACCGTCACGAGTTTCTTT
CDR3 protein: CAWSVTVTSFF

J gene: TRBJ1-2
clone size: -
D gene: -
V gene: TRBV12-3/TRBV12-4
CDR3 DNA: TGTGCCAGCAGTTTTTTACAGGCCTATGGCTACACCTTC
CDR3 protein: CASSFLQAYGYTF

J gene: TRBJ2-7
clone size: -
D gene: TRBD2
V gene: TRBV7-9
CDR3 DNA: TGTGCCAGCAGTCGTAGCGGGACTTCCCCCTACGAGCAGTACTTC
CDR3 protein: CASSRSGTSPYEQYF

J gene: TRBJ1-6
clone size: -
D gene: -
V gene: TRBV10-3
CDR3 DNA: TGTGCCATCAGTGATCAGGATAATTCACCCCTCCACTTT
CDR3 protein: CAISDQDNSPLHF

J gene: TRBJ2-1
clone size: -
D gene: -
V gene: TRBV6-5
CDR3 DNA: TGTGCCAGCAGTAAAACAGCATACAATGAGCAGTTCTTC
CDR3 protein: CASSKTAYNEQFF

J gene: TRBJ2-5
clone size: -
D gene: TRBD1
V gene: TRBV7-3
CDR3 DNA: TGTGCCAGCAGCTCCCAGGGGGATTTACAAGAGACCCAGTACTTC
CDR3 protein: CASSSQGDLQETQYF

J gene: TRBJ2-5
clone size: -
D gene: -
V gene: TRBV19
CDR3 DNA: TGTGCCAGTAGTATCTCGACAGTTCAAGAGACCCAGTACTTC
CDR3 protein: CASSISTVQETQYF

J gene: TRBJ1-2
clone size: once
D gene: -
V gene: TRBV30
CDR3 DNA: TGTGCCCGTCAGCCGCAGGCAGAAATTGGCTACACCTTC
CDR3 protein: CARQPQAEIGYTF

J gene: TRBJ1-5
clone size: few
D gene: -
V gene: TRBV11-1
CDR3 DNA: TGTGCCAGCAGCTTAGACGGTGGCAATCAGCCCCAGCATTTT
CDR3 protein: CASSLDGGNQPQHF

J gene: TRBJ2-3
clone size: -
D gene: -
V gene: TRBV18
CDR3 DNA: TGTGCCAGCTCACCACCGGTGCGAACAGATACGCAGTATTTT
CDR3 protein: CASSPPVRTDTQYF

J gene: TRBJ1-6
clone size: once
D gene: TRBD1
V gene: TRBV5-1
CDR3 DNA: TGCGCCAGCAGCTTACGACAGGGTATCGATTCACCCCTCCACTTT
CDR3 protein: CASSLRQGIDSPLHF

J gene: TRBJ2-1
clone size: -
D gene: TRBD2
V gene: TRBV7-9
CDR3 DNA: TGTGCCAGCAGGTGGGGGAGCGGGGGAAACAATGAGCAGTTCTTC
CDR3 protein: CASRWGSGGNNEQFF

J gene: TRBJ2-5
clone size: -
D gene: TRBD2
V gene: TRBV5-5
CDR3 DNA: TGTGCCAGCAGCTCCGGGACTAGCGGGGGGGCCGAGGAGACCCAGTACTTC
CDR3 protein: CASSSGTSGGAEETQYF

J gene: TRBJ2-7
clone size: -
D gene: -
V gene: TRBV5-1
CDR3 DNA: TGCGCCAGCAGCTTCCGGGAACCCTACGAGCAGTACTTC
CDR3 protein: CASSFREPYEQYF

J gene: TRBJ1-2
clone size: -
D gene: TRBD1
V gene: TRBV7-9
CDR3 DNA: TGTGCCAGCAGCACGGACAGGGTCACCGGCTACACCTTC
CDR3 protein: CASSTDRVTGYTF

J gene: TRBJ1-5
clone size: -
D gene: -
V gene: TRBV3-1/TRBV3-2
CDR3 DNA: TGTGCCAGCAGCATAGGACAGAGAGATCAGCCCCAGCATTTT
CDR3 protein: CASSIGQRDQPQHF

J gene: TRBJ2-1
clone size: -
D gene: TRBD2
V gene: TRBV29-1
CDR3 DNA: TGCAGCGTTGAAGAAAGGTGGGGGGGAGATGAGCAGTTCTTC
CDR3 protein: CSVEERWGGDEQFF

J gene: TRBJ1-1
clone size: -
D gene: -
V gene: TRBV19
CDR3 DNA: TGTGCCAGTAGTATCACCCTCCAGACTGAAGCTTTCTTT
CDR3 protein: CASSITLQTEAFF

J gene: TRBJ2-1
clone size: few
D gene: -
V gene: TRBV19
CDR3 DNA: TGTGCCAGTACAAATCCGGGTAGCTCCAATGAGCAGTTCTTC
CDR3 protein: CASTNPGSSNEQFF

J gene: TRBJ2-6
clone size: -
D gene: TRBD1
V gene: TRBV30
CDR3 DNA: TGTGCCTGGAACCGGGACAGAATATCTGGGGCCAACGTCCTGACTTTC
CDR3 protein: CAWNRDRISGANVLTF

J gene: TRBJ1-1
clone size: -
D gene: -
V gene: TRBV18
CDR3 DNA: TGTGCCAGCTCACAGAGACAGGACGCTGAAGCTTTCTTT
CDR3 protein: CASSQRQDAEAFF

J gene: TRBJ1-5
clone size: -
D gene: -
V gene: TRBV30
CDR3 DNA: TGTGCCTGGAGTGGGATTGGGGGGATGCAGCCCCAGCATTTT
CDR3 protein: CAWSGIGGMQPQHF

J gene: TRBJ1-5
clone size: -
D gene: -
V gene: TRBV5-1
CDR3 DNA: TGCGCCAGCAGCGGGGATGGGGGGAGAGGCCAGCCCCAGCATTTT
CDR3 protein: CASSGDGGRGQPQHF

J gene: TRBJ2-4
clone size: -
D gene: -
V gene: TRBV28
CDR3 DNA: TGTGCCAGCAGTTCCCCCGTCGACATTCAGTACTTC
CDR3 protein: CASSSPVDIQYF

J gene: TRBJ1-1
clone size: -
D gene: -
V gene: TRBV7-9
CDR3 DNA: TGTGCCAGCAGCTTAGCCTGGGTCGGCAGGGGGAACACTGAAGCTTTCTTT
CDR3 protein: CASSLAWVGRGNTEAFF

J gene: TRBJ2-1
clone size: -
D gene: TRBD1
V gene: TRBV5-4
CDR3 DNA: TGTGCCAGCAGCAAAGGACAGGGGCAAATCTACAATGAGCAGTTCTTC
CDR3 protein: CASSKGQGQIYNEQFF

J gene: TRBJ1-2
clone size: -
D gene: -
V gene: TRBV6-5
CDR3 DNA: TGTGCCAGCAGTTCAGGAAGCACTAACTATGGCTACACCTTC
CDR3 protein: CASSSGSTNYGYTF

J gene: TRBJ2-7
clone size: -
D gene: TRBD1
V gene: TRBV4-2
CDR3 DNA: TGTGCCAGCAGCCAAACGACAGGGGAGACCTACGAGCAGTACTTC
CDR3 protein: CASSQTTGETYEQYF

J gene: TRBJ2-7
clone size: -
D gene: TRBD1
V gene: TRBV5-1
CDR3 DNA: TGCGCCAGCAGGGGGACAGGGACCCACGAGCAGTACTTC
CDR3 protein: CASRGTGTHEQYF

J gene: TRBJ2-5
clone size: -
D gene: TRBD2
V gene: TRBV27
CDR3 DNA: TGTGCCAGCAGTTTATCTCCTTGGACTAGCGGTTTAGTAATGGTAGAGACCCAGTACTTC
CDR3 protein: CASSLSPWTSGLVMVETQYF

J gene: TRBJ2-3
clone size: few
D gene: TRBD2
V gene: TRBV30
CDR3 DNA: TGTGCCTGGAGTCGGGGGGAGGGCACAGATACGCAGTATTTT
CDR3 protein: CAWSRGEGTDTQYF

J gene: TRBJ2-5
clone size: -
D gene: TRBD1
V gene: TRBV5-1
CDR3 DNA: TGCGCCAGCAGCTCTACCGGGACAGGGGAGACCCAGTACTTC
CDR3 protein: CASSSTGTGETQYF

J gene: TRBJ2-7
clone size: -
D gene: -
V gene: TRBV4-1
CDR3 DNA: TGCGCCAGCAGCCAAGATGAAGCGCGGGCAAAGTCCTACGAGCAGTACTTC
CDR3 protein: CASSQDEARAKSYEQYF

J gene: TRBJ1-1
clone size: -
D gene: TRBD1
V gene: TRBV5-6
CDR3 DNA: TGTGCCAGCAGCTCAGACAGGGACACTGAAGCTTTCTTT
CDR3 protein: CASSSDRDTEAFF

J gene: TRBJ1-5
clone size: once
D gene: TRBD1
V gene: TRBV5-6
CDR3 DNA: TGTGCCAGCAGTACATTCGAATCGACAGGGCACCAGCCCCAGCATTTT
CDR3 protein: CASSTFESTGHQPQHF

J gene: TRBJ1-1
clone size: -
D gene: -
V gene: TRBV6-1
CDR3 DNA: TGTGCCAGCAGTGAATGGCTAGGGCAGGGACTGGAAGCTTTCTTT
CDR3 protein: CASSEWLGQGLEAFF

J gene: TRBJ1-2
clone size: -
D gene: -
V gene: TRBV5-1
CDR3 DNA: TGCGCCAGCAGCTCCTGGGGGGGGCATGGCTACACCTTC
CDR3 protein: CASSSWGGHGYTF

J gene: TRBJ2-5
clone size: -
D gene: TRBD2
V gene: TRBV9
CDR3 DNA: TGTGCCAGCAGCGTAGGGGCTAGCGGGGGGCCCAACGGAGAGACCCAGTACTTC
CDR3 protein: CASSVGASGGPNGETQYF

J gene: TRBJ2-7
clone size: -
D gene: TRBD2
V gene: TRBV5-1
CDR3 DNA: TGCGCCAGCAGCTCAGAGGTAGCGGGGGGGATCTTCTACGAGCAGTACTTC
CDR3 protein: CASSSEVAGGIFYEQYF

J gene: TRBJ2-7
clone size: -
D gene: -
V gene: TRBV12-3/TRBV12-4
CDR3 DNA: TGTGCCAGCAGTGTGCAGGGGTCTCGGTACTTC
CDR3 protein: CASSVQGSRYF

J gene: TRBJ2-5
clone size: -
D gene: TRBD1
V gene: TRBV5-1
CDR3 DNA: TGCGCCAGCAGCCTACGGACAGGCCCTCGGGGAGAGACCCAGTACTTC
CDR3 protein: CASSLRTGPRGETQYF

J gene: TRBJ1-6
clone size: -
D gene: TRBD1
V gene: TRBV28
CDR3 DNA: TGTGCCAGCAGACCCATGGACAGGGGACATAGTAATTCACCCCTCCACTTT
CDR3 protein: CASRPMDRGHSNSPLHF

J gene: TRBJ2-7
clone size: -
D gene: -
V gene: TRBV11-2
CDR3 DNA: TGTGCCAGCAGCTTAGATCGTCAGACAATATACGAGCAGTACTTC
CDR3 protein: CASSLDRQTIYEQYF

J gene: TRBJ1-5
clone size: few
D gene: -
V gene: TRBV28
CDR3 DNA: TGTGCCAGCAGGCCCGAGCGGACGAATCAGCCCCAGCATTTT
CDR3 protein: CASRPERTNQPQHF

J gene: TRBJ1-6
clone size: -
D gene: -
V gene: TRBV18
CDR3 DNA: TGTGCCAGCTCACCAGGTGGGGGGGGACTCAATTCGGGTTCACCCCTCCACTTT
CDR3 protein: CASSPGGGGLNSGSPLHF

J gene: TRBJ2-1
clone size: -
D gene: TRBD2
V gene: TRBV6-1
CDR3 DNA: TGTGCCAGCAGGGAACCGGGACTAGCGGGAAACAATGAGCAGTTCTTC
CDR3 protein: CASREPGLAGNNEQFF

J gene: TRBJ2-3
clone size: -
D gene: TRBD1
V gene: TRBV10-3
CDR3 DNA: TGTGCCATCAGTGGCCAGACAGGGACAGATACGCAGTATTTT
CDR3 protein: CAISGQTGTDTQYF

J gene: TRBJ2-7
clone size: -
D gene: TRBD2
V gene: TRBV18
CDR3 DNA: TGTGCCAGCTCACCAGGAGCGGGGGGCTTACTTTCCTACGAGCAGTACTTC
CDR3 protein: CASSPGAGGLLSYEQYF

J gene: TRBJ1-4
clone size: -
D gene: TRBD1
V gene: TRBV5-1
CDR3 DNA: TGCGCCAGCAGCGTTCAGGGGGCAACTAATGAAAAACTGTTTTTT
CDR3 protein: CASSVQGATNEKLFF

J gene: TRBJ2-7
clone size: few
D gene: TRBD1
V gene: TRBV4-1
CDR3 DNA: TGCGCCAGCAGCCAAGGACGGGGACAGGGGACCTACGAGCAGTACTTC
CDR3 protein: CASSQGRGQGTYEQYF

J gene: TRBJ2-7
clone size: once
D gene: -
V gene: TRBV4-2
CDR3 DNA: TGTGCCAGCAGCCAAGGCAAGGGAGTGTCCTACGAGCAGTACTTC
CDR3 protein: CASSQGKGVSYEQYF

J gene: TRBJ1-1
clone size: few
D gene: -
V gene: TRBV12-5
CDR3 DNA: TGTGCTAGTGGTTTGGTGTATGAAGCTTTCTTT
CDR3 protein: CASGLVYEAFF

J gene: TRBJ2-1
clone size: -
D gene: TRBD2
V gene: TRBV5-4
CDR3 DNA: TGTGCCACAACCCACACGCGGGACAGCCTCGGGACTAGCGGCTACAATGAGCAGTTCTTC
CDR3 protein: CATTHTRDSLGTSGYNEQFF

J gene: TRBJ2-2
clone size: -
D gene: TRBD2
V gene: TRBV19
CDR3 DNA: TGTGCCACATTGACTAGCGGGGGGGCAACCACCGGGGAGCTGTTTTTT
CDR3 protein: CATLTSGGATTGELFF

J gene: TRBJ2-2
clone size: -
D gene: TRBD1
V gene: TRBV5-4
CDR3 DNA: TGTGCCAGCAGCCTGCCCCAGGGGGTGGACACCGGGGAGCTGTTTTTT
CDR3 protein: CASSLPQGVDTGELFF

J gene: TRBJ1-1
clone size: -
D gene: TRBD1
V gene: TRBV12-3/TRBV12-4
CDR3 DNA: TGTGCCAGCAGGACGACAGGGGGCACTGAAGCTTTCTTT
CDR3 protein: CASRTTGGTEAFF